This is a list of T cell receptor beta chains from one sample in a study of cytomegalovirus exposure and HLA in healthy donors. Assay used: immunoSEQ multiplex PCR; TCRdb lists only in-frame clones, some missing. Among approximately 70,000 clones listed, over 90% were seen once. What was sequenced was PBMCs. Source of these receptors: a woman aged 18-29 years in good health and CMV-seronegative. CDR3s include the opening cysteine and the closing phenylalanine or tryptophan. The D gene is left open where the match is weak. Size tells how often a clone was seen (once, few, many) or the class of an expanded clone, and some rows leave it out.

d_gene	v_gene	abundance	j_gene	CDR3aa	CDR3nt
.	TRBV10-3	.	TRBJ1-1	CAGRGEGYTEAFF	TGTGCCGGCCGGGGGGAGGGGTACACTGAAGCTTTCTTT
.	TRBV29-1	.	TRBJ1-3	CSVLQGSGNTIYF	TGCAGCGTCTTACAGGGCTCTGGAAACACCATATATTTT
TRBD2	TRBV27	.	TRBJ2-7	CASSSGIASGRSLRREQYF	TGTGCCAGCAGTTCGGGGATAGCTAGCGGGAGGTCACTCAGGCGAGAGCAGTACTTC
.	TRBV4-3	.	TRBJ2-7	CASSHTADTAPYEQYF	TGCGCCAGCAGCCATACTGCTGACACCGCTCCCTACGAGCAGTACTTC
TRBD1	TRBV23-1	.	TRBJ2-6	CASSASGGSGANVLTF	TGCGCCAGCTCTGCCTCAGGGGGCTCTGGGGCCAACGTCCTGACTTTC
.	TRBV7-2	.	TRBJ2-1	CASSLGRQLNEQFF	TGTGCCAGCAGCTTAGGGCGACAGCTTAATGAGCAGTTCTTC
TRBD2	TRBV4-2	.	TRBJ2-5	CASSQDGGAGGRETQYF	TGTGCCAGCAGCCAAGATGGGGGAGCGGGGGGGCGGGAGACCCAGTACTTC
TRBD1	TRBV30	.	TRBJ2-7	CAWRHRGRSYEQYF	TGTGCCTGGAGGCACAGGGGGAGATCGTACGAGCAGTACTTC
.	TRBV4-1	few	TRBJ2-3	CASSHVLVDTQYF	TGCGCCAGCAGCCACGTATTAGTGGATACGCAGTATTTT
TRBD1	TRBV7-2	.	TRBJ1-1	CASSPTGTGGSRDTEAFF	TGTGCCAGCAGCCCAACCGGGACAGGGGGCTCGAGGGACACTGAAGCTTTCTTT
.	TRBV9	.	TRBJ2-3	CASSRDSVRANTQYF	TGTGCCAGCAGCCGGGACTCTGTCCGTGCTAATACGCAGTATTTT
TRBD2	TRBV7-2	.	TRBJ2-1	CASSLVSIAGNNEQFF	TGTGCCAGCAGCTTAGTGTCGATAGCGGGCAACAATGAGCAGTTCTTC
.	TRBV12-2	few	TRBJ1-6	CASRLISFHRQLRTFNSPLHF	TGTGCAAGTCGCTTAATAAGTTTCCATCGACAGCTCCGAACCTTCAATTCACCCCTCCACTTT
.	TRBV6-5	.	TRBJ2-2	CASSYSSTGELFF	TGTGCCAGCAGTTACTCGAGCACCGGGGAGCTGTTTTTT
.	TRBV30	once	TRBJ2-5	CAWTGGLGGAQYF	TGTGCCTGGACAGGGGGACTAGGGGGGGCCCAGTACTTC
.	TRBV9	.	TRBJ1-1	CASSVHSRVDGEAFF	TGTGCCAGCAGCGTACACTCCCGGGTGGATGGTGAAGCTTTCTTT
.	TRBV20-1	.	TRBJ2-2	CSAPEGGELFF	TGCAGTGCTCCAGAGGGAGGGGAGCTGTTTTTT
.	TRBV9	.	TRBJ2-3	CASSRRGAQGTDTQYF	TGTGCCAGCAGCCGCCGGGGAGCGCAGGGCACAGATACGCAGTATTTT
.	TRBV14	.	TRBJ1-2	CASSPYDRGYTF	TGTGCCAGCAGCCCCTACGACAGGGGCTACACCTTC
.	TRBV5-1	once	TRBJ2-7	CASSLEGMANYEQYF	TGCGCCAGCAGCTTGGAGGGGATGGCGAACTACGAGCAGTACTTC
TRBD2	TRBV11-2	.	TRBJ2-3	CASSLATTSGPTDTQYF	TGTGCCAGCAGCTTAGCCACTACTAGCGGGCCTACAGATACGCAGTATTTT
TRBD1	TRBV7-9	.	TRBJ1-1	CASSLSRDSHMNTEAFF	TGTGCCAGCAGCTTGTCGCGGGACAGCCACATGAACACTGAAGCTTTCTTT
TRBD1	TRBV15	.	TRBJ2-2	CATRDRVVTGELFF	TGTGCCACCCGGGACAGGGTTGTCACCGGGGAGCTGTTTTTT
TRBD2	TRBV7-8	.	TRBJ2-1	CASSIGLATYNEQFF	TGTGCCAGCAGCATTGGACTAGCGACCTACAATGAGCAGTTCTTC
TRBD1	TRBV25-1	.	TRBJ1-1	CASSEWEQGLRAFF	TGTGCCAGCAGTGAATGGGAACAGGGGCTTAGGGCTTTCTTT
.	TRBV29-1	.	TRBJ1-1	CSVEGTEVEAFF	TGCAGCGTTGAAGGGACAGAGGTTGAAGCTTTCTTT
.	TRBV6-4	few	TRBJ1-5	CASSDGENQPQHF	TGTGCCAGCAGTGACGGAGAGAATCAGCCCCAGCATTTT
.	TRBV7-2	.	TRBJ1-1	CASSLTGSPNTEAFF	TGTGCCAGCAGCTTAACAGGGTCCCCGAACACTGAAGCTTTCTTT
.	TRBV6-5	.	TRBJ1-1	CASSYGAGLNTEAFF	TGTGCCAGCAGTTACGGAGCAGGGTTGAACACTGAAGCTTTCTTT
TRBD2	TRBV6-4	.	TRBJ2-1	CASSVTSGSFGEQFF	TGTGCCAGCAGTGTGACTAGCGGGAGCTTTGGTGAGCAGTTCTTC
TRBD1	TRBV11-3	.	TRBJ1-1	CASSLQGYTEAFF	TGTGCCAGCAGCCTACAGGGGTACACTGAAGCTTTCTTT
TRBD2	TRBV6-1	.	TRBJ2-3	CASRALAGAGDTQYF	TGTGCCAGCAGGGCGCTAGCGGGGGCTGGGGATACGCAGTATTTT
TRBD2	TRBV10-1	.	TRBJ2-1	CASSDPGTSEQFF	TGCGCCAGCAGTGACCCCGGGACTAGTGAGCAGTTCTTC
.	TRBV10-1	.	TRBJ1-4	CASSPKIPGKLFF	TGCGCCAGCAGCCCCAAAATTCCGGGAAAACTGTTTTTT
.	TRBV19	.	TRBJ2-3	CASSIVLGAPDTQYF	TGTGCCAGTAGTATCGTTCTGGGGGCCCCAGATACGCAGTATTTT
TRBD1	TRBV15	.	TRBJ1-1	CATSIGRGGSAEAFF	TGTGCCACCAGTATTGGGCGAGGGGGCAGCGCTGAAGCTTTCTTT
TRBD2	TRBV5-1	.	TRBJ2-1	CASSPGLAGGVSYNEQFF	TGCGCCAGCAGCCCGGGACTAGCGGGGGGGGTCTCCTACAATGAGCAGTTCTTC
.	TRBV6-6	.	TRBJ1-4	CASKDRNNEKLFF	TGTGCCAGCAAGGACAGAAATAATGAAAAACTGTTTTTT
TRBD2	TRBV27	once	TRBJ2-7	CASSLSGRAVDEQYF	TGTGCCAGCAGTTTATCGGGGAGGGCCGTCGACGAGCAGTACTTC
TRBD1	TRBV19	.	TRBJ2-3	CASSPQGWGTDTQYF	TGTGCCAGTAGTCCACAGGGGTGGGGCACAGATACGCAGTATTTT
TRBD1	TRBV9	.	TRBJ2-7	CASSVNEDRPYEQYF	TGTGCCAGCAGCGTAAATGAGGACAGGCCCTACGAGCAGTACTTC
TRBD1	TRBV27	.	TRBJ1-1	CASSLSTGLTEAFF	TGTGCCAGCAGTTTATCGACAGGGTTGACTGAAGCTTTCTTT
.	TRBV4-1	once	TRBJ1-4	CASSQDPGAGEKLFF	TGCGCCAGCAGCCAAGACCCTGGGGCTGGGGAAAAACTGTTTTTT
TRBD1	TRBV4-3	.	TRBJ2-1	CASSQDIRVGQGIFGEQFF	TGCGCCAGCAGCCAAGATATTCGAGTGGGACAGGGGATTTTCGGTGAGCAGTTCTTC
TRBD1	TRBV25-1	.	TRBJ1-2	CASSPRLGGDFYGYTF	TGTGCCAGCAGTCCCCGTTTAGGGGGCGACTTCTATGGCTACACCTTC
.	TRBV5-5	.	TRBJ2-5	CASSSGWLQETQYF	TGTGCCAGCAGTAGTGGTTGGTTACAAGAGACCCAGTACTTC
TRBD2	TRBV7-2	.	TRBJ2-5	CASSRTSAQETQYF	TGTGCCAGCAGCCGGACTAGCGCACAAGAGACCCAGTACTTC
.	TRBV5-5	.	TRBJ2-7	CASSVGLSYEQYF	TGTGCCAGCAGCGTGGGTCTCTCCTACGAGCAGTACTTC
.	TRBV30	.	TRBJ1-1	CAWARGGGMNTEAFF	TGTGCCTGGGCCAGGGGCGGGGGTATGAACACTGAAGCTTTCTTT
.	TRBV5-4	.	TRBJ1-1	CASSSEGYTEAFF	TGTGCCAGCAGCTCGGAGGGCTACACTGAAGCTTTCTTT